The next 24 T cell receptor beta chains were all read from a single sample in a study of CD8 T cells in ankylosing spondylitis. Each CDR3 protein is one row after TCRdb ran MiXCR on the 5' RACE reads. The table lists 250,000 or so distinct CDR3 sequences, 20% to 30% of them singletons, with roughly 0.6% in the top ten. The sample was blood, either unsorted or a sorted T cell fraction (not recorded which). These receptors came from a male donor with ankylosing spondylitis or in good health (not recorded which).

J is TRBJ2-5 and V is TRBV5-5; a weak D match, TRBD2 (5 bases). The CDR3 has 14 residues. The V and J ends lost 4 bases and 5 bases respectively, with 15 bases between them. Germline CDR1 and CDR2: SGHKS and YYEKEE (reference sequence). The CDR3 loop reads CASSDYKVPETQYF. The CDR3 nucleotides are TGTGCCAGCAGCGACTACAAGGTTCCTGAGACCCAGTACTTC.

This clonotype was counted ten times or more. V usage is TRBV10-3 and J usage is TRBJ2-2; no reliable D call. V shed 6 bases and J shed 5 bases, with 4 bases lying between them. This CDR3 has 11 amino acids. Germline V gives CDR1 ENHRY, CDR2 SYGVKD. The CDR3 loop reads CAIRGTGELFF. In DNA form, the CDR3 reads TGTGCCATCAGGGGGACCGGGGAGCTGTTTTTT.

This clonotype was counted many times. The chain employs TRBV20-1 and TRBJ1-1; no reliable D call. CDR1 and CDR2 (germline): DFQATT, SNEGSKA (reference sequence). V lost 7 bases, J lost 6 bases, and 12 bases lay in between. The CDR3 covers 11 residues. The CDR3 DNA reads as TGCAGTGTTAGGGTCGCGGCTGAAGCTTTCTTT. Amino acid sequence: CSVRVAAEAFF.

The chain is built from TRBV2 and TRBJ2-5; D ambiguous. Germline assignment: CDR1 SNHLY and CDR2 FYNNEI. The CDR3 has 10 amino acids. Trimming left V 8 bases short and J 10 bases short, with 11 bases between. CDR3 nucleotide sequence: TGTGCCAGCGCCCTAGATCTCCAGTACTTC. It encodes CASALDLQYF.

This clonotype occurred many times. The genes are TRBV20-1 and TRBJ2-1; 8 nucleotides line up with TRBD1. The trim removed 2 bases at V and 5 bases at J, leaving 8 bases unmatched. From germline, CDR1 is DFQATT and CDR2 SNEGSKA (reference sequence). The CDR3 has 15 residues. CDR3 coding DNA: TGCAGTGCTAGAAAGCCCAGGGGGCGGCACAATGAGCAGTTCTTC. Translated: CSARKPRGRHNEQFF.

There are many counts of this clonotype. The chain links TRBV28 to TRBJ2-1; D is possibly TRBD2 (7 bases). This CDR3 is built from 13 residues. Germline V CDR1 and CDR2: MDHEN, SYDVKM. The V end lost 1 base, the J end lost 9 bases, and 10 bases lay between the germline ends. The CDR3 nucleotides read TGTGCCAGCAGTTTATCGGGGGGCGGTGAGCAGTTCTTC. Translation: CASSLSGGGEQFF. The whole variable domain, remainder taken from reference TRBV28 and TRBJ2-1, is DVKVTQSSRYLVKRTGEKVFLECVQDMDHENMFWYRQDPGLGLRLIYFSYDVKMKEKGDIPEGYSVSREKKERFSLILESASTNQTSMYLCASSLSGGGEQFFGPGTRLTVL.

This clonotype was observed at least ten times. The CDR3 region is CSAVGDPGTDTQYF. CDR3 coding DNA: TGCAGTGCGGTAGGGGATCCGGGCACAGATACGCAGTATTTT. The V and J genes are TRBV20-1 and TRBJ2-3, with D maybe TRBD1 (5 bases). This CDR3 is 14 amino acids long. CDR1 is DFQATT, CDR2 SNEGSKA, per germline (reference sequence). V dropped 6 bases and J dropped 1 base, with 14 bases sitting between them.

This clonotype was observed a few times. The chain combines TRBV3-1 with TRBJ1-6, with D unclear. Germline V lookup: CDR1 LGHDT, CDR2 YNNKEL (reference sequence). The CDR3 length is 15 residues. V was trimmed by 4 bases and J by 0 bases, leaving 7 bases between them. The CDR3 coding sequence is TGTGCCAGCAGCCCTCGGGGCTCCTATAATTCACCCCTCCACTTT. Amino acid sequence: CASSPRGSYNSPLHF.

The CDR3 DNA is TGTGCCAGCAGTGATAACCAGCGACGCGAGCAGTACTTC. This gives the protein CASSDNQRREQYF. The rearrangement joins TRBV2 to TRBJ2-7; no firm D call. Germline lookup yields CDR1 SNHLY and CDR2 FYNNEI. The CDR3 covers 13 residues. Trimming pared 3 bases from V and 6 bases from J, leaving 12 bases between.

A few counts support this clonotype. The gene calls are TRBV29-1 and TRBJ2-7; the D gene is possibly TRBD1 (5 bases). Germline loops: CDR1 SQVTM, CDR2 ANQGSEA. The length of the CDR3 is 13 residues. Trimming left V 6 bases short and J 4 bases short, with 16 bases between. The CDR3 protein is CSVIAGKGYEQYF. In DNA form, the CDR3 reads TGCAGCGTGATAGCAGGGAAGGGATACGAGCAGTACTTC.

The chain has TRBV6-6 and TRBJ2-1; D is ambiguous. Per the germline V gene, CDR1 is MNHNY and CDR2 is SVGAGI (reference sequence). Trimming shortened V by 3 bases and J by 5 bases, and 2 bases separated the two germline ends. This CDR3 is built from 11 residues. CDR3 sequence reads: CASSYDNEQFF. CDR3 sequence (DNA): TGTGCCAGCAGTTATGACAATGAGCAGTTCTTC.

This clonotype was detected only once. This chain uses TRBV4-2 with TRBJ2-1; D is perhaps TRBD1 (6 bases). Germline V lookup: CDR1 LGHNA, CDR2 YNFKEQ. CDR3 length: 17 residues. V shed 1 base and J shed 4 bases, with 17 bases lying between them. DNA for the CDR3: TGTGCCAGCAGCCAAGGCCAGGGGACGGTACAATACAATGAGCAGTTCTTC. It is translated as CASSQGQGTVQYNEQFF.

The chain is built from TRBV29-1 and TRBJ2-2; D is unresolved. The CDR3 totals 13 residues. Germline loops: CDR1 SQVTM, CDR2 ANQGSEA. With 2 bases removed from V and 3 bases from J, the gap between germline ends came to 7 bases. CDR3 in amino acids: CSVENRYTGELFF. DNA of the CDR3: TGCAGCGTTGAAAATAGGTACACCGGGGAGCTGTTTTTT.

J is TRBJ2-2 and V is TRBV7-9, with 8 bases matching TRBD1. Germline V gives CDR1 SEHNR, CDR2 FQNEAQ (reference sequence). This CDR3 comprises 16 residues. The J segment lost 0 bases and the V segment lost 4 bases, leaving 4 bases of the junction unmatched. This CDR3 is CASSSKDRANTGELFF. In nucleotides, the CDR3 is TGTGCCAGCAGCTCTAAGGACAGGGCGAACACCGGGGAGCTGTTTTTT.

This clonotype was picked up many times. The V and J genes are TRBV12-3 or TRBV12-4 and TRBJ2-1; 8 positions agree with TRBD2. With 3 bases clipped from V and 4 bases from J, the junction kept 2 bases outside the gene matches. The length of the CDR3 is 14 residues. CDR3 nucleotide sequence: TGTGCCAGCAGTTTCTTAGCGGGGTACAATGAGCAGTTCTTC. This gives the protein CASSFLAGYNEQFF.

In nucleotides, the CDR3 is TGCGCCAGCAATTTTTTCCAGGGTCTCAACGAGCAGTACTTC. It is translated as CASNFFQGLNEQYF. The chain carries TRBV10-2 and TRBJ2-7; perhaps TRBD1 as D (5 bases). The CDR3 consists of 14 residues. With 7 bases removed from V and 5 bases from J, the gap between germline ends came to 18 bases. Germline lookup yields CDR1 WSHSY and CDR2 SAAADI.

This clonotype has a count of ten or more. V gene TRBV29-1 combines with J gene TRBJ2-5; the match to TRBD1 covers 8 bases. The germline CDR1 and CDR2 sequences are SQVTM and ANQGSEA. Unmatched junction bases numbered 6, after V lost 6 bases and J lost 9 bases. This CDR3 comprises 11 residues. CDR3 sequence: CSVAPTGAQYF. CDR3 nucleotide sequence: TGCAGCGTCGCCCCGACAGGGGCCCAGTACTTC.

The gene calls are TRBV5-1 and TRBJ2-5, with 12 bases lining up with TRBD2. This CDR3 comprises 16 residues. Looked up from germline, CDR1 is SGHRS and CDR2 is YFSETQ. V was clipped by 4 bases and J by 5 bases; unmatched bases: 9. CDR3 DNA: TGCGCCAGCAGCGGTCTAGCGGGGGGGCCGAAGGAGACCCAGTACTTC. It encodes CASSGLAGGPKETQYF.

The rearrangement joins TRBV24-1 to TRBJ2-5, with D tentatively TRBD1 (5 bases). Germline assignment: CDR1 KGHDR and CDR2 SFDVKD. V was pared by 6 bases and J by 2 bases, with 15 bases between. CDR3 length: 15 residues. CDR3: CATSRGRVTQETQYF. CDR3 in DNA: TGTGCCACCAGTAGGGGCAGGGTCACACAAGAGACCCAGTACTTC.

CDR3 bases: TGTGCCAGCAGCAACAGGGTCGCAGAGACCCAGTACTTC. Translated: CASSNRVAETQYF. The chain recombines TRBV5-4 with TRBJ2-5; tentative D call: TRBD1 (6 bases). This CDR3 has 13 residues. Germline CDR1 SGHNT, CDR2 YYREEE (reference sequence). V lost 4 bases and J 4 bases, leaving 11 bases between the germline ends.

The chain uses TRBV29-1 and TRBJ2-5; possible D gene TRBD1, 5 bases. From germline, CDR1 is SQVTM and CDR2 ANQGSEA. The CDR3 has 16 amino acids. V was clipped by 7 bases and J by 3 bases, with 24 bases between them. The CDR3 coding sequence is TGCAGCGGTATCCGAAGGTTTGGACACCAAAAAGAGACCCAGTACTTC. Amino acids: CSGIRRFGHQKETQYF. Full variable domain (outside the CDR3, taken from reference TRBV29-1 and TRBJ2-5): SAVISQKPSRDICQRGTSLTIQCQVDSQVTMMFWYRQQPGQSLTLIATANQGSEATYESGFVIDKFPISRPNLTFSTLTVSNMSPEDSSIYLCSGIRRFGHQKETQYFGPGTRLLVL.

This clonotype has ten or more counts. The CDR3 DNA follows: TGTGCCAGCAGAAGCGGGAACTCCTACAATGAGCAGTTCTTC. As protein: CASRSGNSYNEQFF. This chain joins TRBV2 and TRBJ2-1, with 7 bases fitting TRBD2. With V trimmed by 6 bases and J by 0 bases, 2 bases remained unmatched. This CDR3 region has 14 residues. Germline values: CDR1 SNHLY, CDR2 FYNNEI.

This clonotype has ten or more counts. The rearrangement links TRBV20-1 to TRBJ2-3; TRBD1 matches at 9 bases. The J segment lost 0 bases and the V segment lost 6 bases, leaving 4 bases of the junction unmatched. This CDR3 contains 14 residues. The germline gives CDR1 DFQATT, CDR2 SNEGSKA (reference sequence). This chain's CDR3 is CSARTGDSTDTQYF. The CDR3 nucleotides are TGCAGTGCGCGGACAGGGGATAGCACAGATACGCAGTATTTT.

This clonotype was detected ten times or more. The rearrangement joins TRBV20-1 to TRBJ2-3; 9 bases line up with TRBD1. The V and J ends lost 5 bases and 0 bases, in that order; junction bases with no gene match: 0. The CDR3 has 13 residues. Germline-derived CDR1 and CDR2 are DFQATT and SNEGSKA (reference sequence). In nucleotides, the CDR3 is TGCAGTGCTGGGACAGGGAGCACAGATACGCAGTATTTT. This translates into CSAGTGSTDTQYF.